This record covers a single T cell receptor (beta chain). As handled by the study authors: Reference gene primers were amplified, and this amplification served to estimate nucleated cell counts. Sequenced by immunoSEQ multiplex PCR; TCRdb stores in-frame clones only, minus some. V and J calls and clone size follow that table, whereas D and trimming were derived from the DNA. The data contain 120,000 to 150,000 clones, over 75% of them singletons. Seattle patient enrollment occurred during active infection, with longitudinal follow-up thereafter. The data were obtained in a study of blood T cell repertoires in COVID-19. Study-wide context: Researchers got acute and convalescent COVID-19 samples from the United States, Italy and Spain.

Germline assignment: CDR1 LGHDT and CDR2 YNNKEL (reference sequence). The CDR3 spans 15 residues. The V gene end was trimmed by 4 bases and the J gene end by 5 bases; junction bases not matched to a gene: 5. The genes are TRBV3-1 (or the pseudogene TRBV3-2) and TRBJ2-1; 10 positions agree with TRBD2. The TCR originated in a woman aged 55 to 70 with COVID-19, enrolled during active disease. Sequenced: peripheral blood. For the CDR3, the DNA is TGTGCCAGCAGCCTTCTAGCGGGGGCTAACAATGAGCAGTTCTTC. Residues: CASSLLAGANNEQFF.